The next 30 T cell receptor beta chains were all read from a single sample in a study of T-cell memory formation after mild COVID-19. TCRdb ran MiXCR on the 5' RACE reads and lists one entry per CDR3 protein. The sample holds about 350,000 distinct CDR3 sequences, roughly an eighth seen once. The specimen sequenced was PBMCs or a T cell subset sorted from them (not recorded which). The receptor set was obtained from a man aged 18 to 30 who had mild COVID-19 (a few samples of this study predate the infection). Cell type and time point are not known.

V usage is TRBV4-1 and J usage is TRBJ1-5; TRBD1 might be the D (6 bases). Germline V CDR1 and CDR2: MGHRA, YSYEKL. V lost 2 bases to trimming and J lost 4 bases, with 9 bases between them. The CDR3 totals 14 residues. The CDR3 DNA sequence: TGCGCCAGCAGCCAACTACAGGGTAATCAGCCCCAGCATTTT. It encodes CASSQLQGNQPQHF.

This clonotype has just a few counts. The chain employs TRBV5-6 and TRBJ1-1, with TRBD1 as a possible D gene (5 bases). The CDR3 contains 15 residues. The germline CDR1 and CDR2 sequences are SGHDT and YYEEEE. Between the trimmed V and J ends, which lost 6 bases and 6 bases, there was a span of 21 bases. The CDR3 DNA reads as TGTGCCAGCACCCCTCGTTTTAGACCAGGGTCTGAAGCTTTCTTT. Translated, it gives CASTPRFRPGSEAFF.

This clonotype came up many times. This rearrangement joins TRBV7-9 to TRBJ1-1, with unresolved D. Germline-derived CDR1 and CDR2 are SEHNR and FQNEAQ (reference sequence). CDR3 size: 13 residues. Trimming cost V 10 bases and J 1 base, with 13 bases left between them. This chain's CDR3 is CATSTRQNTEAFF. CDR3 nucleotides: TGTGCCACCTCCACCCGCCAGAACACTGAAGCTTTCTTT.

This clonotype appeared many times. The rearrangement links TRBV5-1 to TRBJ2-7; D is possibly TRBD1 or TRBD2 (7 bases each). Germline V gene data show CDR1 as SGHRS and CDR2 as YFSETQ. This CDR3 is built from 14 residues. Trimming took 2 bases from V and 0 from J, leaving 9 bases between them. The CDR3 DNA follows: TGCGCCAGCAGCTTCAGGGGGGGCTCCTACGAGCAGTACGTC. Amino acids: CASSFRGGSYEQYV.

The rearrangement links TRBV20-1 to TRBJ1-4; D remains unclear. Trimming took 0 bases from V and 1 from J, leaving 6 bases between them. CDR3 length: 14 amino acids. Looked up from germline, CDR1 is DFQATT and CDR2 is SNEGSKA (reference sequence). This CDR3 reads CSARDTRTNEKLFF. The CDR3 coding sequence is TGCAGTGCTAGAGATACTAGAACTAATGAAAAACTGTTTTTT.

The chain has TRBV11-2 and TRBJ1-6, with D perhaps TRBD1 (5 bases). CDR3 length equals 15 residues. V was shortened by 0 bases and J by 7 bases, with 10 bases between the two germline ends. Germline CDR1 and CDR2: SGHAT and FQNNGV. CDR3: CASSLEVGLNSPLHF. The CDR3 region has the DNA TGTGCCAGCAGCTTAGAGGTGGGGCTAAATTCACCCCTCCACTTT.

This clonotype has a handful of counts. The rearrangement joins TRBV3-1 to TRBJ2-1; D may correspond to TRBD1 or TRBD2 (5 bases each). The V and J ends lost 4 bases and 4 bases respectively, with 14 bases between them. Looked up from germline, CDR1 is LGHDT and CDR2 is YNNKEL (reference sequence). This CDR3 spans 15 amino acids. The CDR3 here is CASSPRDQRYNEQFF. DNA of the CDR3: TGTGCCAGCAGCCCCAGGGACCAGAGATACAATGAGCAGTTCTTC.

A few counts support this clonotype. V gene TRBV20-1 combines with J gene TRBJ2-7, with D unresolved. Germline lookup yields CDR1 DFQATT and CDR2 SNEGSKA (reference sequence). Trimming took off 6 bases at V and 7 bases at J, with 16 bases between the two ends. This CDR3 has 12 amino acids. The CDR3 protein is CSAPNGEGEQYV. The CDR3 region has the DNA TGCAGTGCCCCTAATGGGGAAGGGGAGCAGTACGTC.

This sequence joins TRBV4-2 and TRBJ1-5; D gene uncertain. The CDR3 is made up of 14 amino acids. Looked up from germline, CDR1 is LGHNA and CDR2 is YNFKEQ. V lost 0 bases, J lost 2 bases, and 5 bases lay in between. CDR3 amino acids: CASSQDYRNQPQHF. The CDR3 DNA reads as TGTGCCAGCAGCCAAGATTACCGCAATCAGCCCCAGCATTTT.

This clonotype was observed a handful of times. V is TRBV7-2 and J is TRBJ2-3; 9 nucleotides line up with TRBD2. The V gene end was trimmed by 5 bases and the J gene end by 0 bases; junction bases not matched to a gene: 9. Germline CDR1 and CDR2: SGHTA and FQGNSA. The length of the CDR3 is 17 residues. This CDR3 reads CASSRPPSGASTDTQYF. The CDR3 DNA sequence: TGTGCCAGCAGCCGGCCCCCTAGCGGGGCTAGCACAGATACGCAGTATTTT.

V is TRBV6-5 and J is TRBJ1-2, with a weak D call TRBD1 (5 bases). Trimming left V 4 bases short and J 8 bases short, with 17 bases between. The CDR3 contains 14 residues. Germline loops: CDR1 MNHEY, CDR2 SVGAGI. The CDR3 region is CASSSPGRGEGYTF. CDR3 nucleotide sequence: TGTGCCAGCAGTTCCCCAGGGAGGGGTGAGGGCTACACCTTC.

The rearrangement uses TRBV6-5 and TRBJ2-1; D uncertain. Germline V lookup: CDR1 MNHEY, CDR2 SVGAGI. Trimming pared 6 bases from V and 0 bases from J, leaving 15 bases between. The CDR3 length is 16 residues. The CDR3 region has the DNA TGTGCCAGCAGCCCAAGTCTATACAGCTCCTACAATGAGCAGTTCTTC. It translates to CASSPSLYSSYNEQFF.

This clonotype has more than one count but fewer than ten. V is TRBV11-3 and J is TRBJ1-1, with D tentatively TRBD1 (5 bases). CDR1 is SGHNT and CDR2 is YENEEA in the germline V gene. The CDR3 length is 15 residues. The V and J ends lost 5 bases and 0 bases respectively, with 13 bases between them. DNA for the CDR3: TGTGCCAGCAGCCGGGGGGTCGGGGTGAACACTGAAGCTTTCTTT. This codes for CASSRGVGVNTEAFF.

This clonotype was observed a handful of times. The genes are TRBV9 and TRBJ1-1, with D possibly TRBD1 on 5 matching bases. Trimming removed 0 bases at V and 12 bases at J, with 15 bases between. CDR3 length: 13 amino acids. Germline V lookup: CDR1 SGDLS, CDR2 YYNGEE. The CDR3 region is CASSVVDRGWTFF. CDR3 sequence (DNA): TGTGCCAGCAGCGTAGTCGATAGGGGATGGACTTTCTTT.

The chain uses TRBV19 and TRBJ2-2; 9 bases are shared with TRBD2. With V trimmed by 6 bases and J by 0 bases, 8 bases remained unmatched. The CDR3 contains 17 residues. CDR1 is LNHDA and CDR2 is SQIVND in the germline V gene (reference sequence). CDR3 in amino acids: CASSNGASGANTGELFF. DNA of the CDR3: TGTGCCAGTAGCAACGGGGCTAGCGGGGCGAACACCGGGGAGCTGTTTTTT. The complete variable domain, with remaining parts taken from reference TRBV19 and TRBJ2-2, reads DGGITQSPKYLFRKEGQNVTLSCEQNLNHDAMYWYRQDPGQGLRLIYYSQIVNDFQKGDIAEGYSVSREKKESFPLTVTSAQKNPTAFYLCASSNGASGANTGELFFGEGSRLTVL.

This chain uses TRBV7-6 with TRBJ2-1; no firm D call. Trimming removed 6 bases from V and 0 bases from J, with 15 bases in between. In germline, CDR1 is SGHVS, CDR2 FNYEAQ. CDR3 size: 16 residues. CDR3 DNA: TGTGCCAGCAGTCCCCTTGTGTACGGCTCCTACAATGAGCAGTTCTTC. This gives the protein CASSPLVYGSYNEQFF.

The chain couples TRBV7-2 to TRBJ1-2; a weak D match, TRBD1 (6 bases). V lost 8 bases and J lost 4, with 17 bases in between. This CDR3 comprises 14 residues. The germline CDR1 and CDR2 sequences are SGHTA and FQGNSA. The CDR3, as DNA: TGTGCCAGCGCAACCGAAACAGGGATCTATGGCTACACCTTC. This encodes CASATETGIYGYTF.

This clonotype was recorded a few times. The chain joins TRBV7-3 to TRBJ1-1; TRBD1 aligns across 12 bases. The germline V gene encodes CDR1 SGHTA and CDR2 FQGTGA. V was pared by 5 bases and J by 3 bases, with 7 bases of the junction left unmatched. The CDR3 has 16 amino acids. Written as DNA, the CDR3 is TGTGCCAGCAGCCCGGGACAGGGGGCCCATTACACTGAAGCTTTCTTT. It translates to CASSPGQGAHYTEAFF.

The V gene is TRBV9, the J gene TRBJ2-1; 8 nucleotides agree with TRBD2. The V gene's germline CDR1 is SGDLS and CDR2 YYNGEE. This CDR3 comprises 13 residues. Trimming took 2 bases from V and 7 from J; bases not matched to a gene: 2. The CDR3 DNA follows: TGTGCCAGCAGCGTTCAGCGGGGGAATGAGCAGTTCTTC. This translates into CASSVQRGNEQFF.

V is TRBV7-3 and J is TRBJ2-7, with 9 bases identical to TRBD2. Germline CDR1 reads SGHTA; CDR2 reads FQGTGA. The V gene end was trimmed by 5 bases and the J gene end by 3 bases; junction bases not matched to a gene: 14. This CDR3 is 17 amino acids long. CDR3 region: CASSICGASGALYEQYV. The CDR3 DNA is TGTGCCAGCAGCATCTGCGGAGCTAGCGGGGCCCTCTACGAGCAGTACGTC.

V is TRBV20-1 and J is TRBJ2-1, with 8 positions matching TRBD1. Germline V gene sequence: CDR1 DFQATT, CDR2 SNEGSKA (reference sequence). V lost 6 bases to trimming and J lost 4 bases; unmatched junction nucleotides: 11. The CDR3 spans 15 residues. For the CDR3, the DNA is TGCAGTGCCCCGCCCCCCACAGGGGGTTACAATGAGCAGTTCTTC. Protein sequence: CSAPPPTGGYNEQFF.

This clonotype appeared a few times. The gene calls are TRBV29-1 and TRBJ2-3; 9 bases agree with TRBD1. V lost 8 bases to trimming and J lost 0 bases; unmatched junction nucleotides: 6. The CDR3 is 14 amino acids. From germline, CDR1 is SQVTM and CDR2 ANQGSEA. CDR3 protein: CSPRQGESTDTQYF. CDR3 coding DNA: TGCAGCCCGAGACAGGGGGAAAGCACAGATACGCAGTATTTT.

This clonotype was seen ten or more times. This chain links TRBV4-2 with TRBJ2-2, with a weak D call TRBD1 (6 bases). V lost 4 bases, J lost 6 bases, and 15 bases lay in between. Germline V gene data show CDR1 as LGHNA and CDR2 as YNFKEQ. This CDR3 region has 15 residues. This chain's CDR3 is CASSREGSGAGELFF. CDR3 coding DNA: TGTGCCAGCAGCCGAGAGGGCTCAGGGGCCGGGGAGCTGTTTTTT.

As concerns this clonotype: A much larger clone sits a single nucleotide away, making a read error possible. The CDR3 here is CASSLSPGIYGYTF. CDR3 coding DNA: TGCGCCAGCAGCTTGTCCCCAGGGATCTATGGCTACACCTTC. The chain has TRBV5-1 and TRBJ1-2; a weak D match, TRBD1 (5 bases). Germline CDR1 reads SGHRS; CDR2 reads YFSETQ. The CDR3 spans 14 residues. The V end was cut by 1 base, the J end by 4 bases, with 11 bases between.

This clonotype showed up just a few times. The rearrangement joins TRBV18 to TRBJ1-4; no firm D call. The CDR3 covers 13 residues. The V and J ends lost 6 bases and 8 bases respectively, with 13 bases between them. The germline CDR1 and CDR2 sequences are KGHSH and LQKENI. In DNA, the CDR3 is TGTGCCAGCTCGCCCTCGGAACGGGAAAAACTGTTTTTT. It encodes CASSPSEREKLFF.

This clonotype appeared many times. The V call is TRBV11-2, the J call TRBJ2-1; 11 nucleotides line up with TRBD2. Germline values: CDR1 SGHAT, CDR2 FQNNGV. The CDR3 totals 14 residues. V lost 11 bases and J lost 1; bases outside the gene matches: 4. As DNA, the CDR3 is TGTGCCGTAAGGACTAGCGGGTCCTACAATGAGCAGTTCTTC. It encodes CAVRTSGSYNEQFF.

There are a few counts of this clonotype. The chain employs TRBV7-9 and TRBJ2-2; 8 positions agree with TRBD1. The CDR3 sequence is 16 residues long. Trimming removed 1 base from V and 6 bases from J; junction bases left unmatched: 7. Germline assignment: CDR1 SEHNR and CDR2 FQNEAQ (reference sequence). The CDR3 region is CASSLEATGAAGELFF. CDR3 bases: TGTGCCAGCAGCTTAGAGGCGACAGGGGCGGCCGGGGAGCTGTTTTTT.

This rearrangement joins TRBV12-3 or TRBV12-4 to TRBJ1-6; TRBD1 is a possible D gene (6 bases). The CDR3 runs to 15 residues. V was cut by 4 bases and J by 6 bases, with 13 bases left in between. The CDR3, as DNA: TGTGCCAGCAGTTCGCAGACAGGTCCTAATTCACCCCTCCACTTT. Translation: CASSSQTGPNSPLHF.

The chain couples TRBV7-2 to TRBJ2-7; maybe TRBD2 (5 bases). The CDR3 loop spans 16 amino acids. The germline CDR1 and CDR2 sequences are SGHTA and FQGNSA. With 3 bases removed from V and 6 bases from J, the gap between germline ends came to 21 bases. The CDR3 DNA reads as TGTGCCAGCAGCTTCTCCGGCGGGCTCAACCCACGCGAGCAGTACGTC. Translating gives CASSFSGGLNPREQYV.

In DNA, the CDR3 is TGTGCCAGCAGTTATCAGCGGGGGGCTAGCACAGATACGCAGTATTTT. It encodes CASSYQRGASTDTQYF. The rearrangement joins TRBV6-2 or TRBV6-3 to TRBJ2-3; 9 bases align to TRBD2. Unmatched junction bases numbered 4, after V lost 3 bases and J lost 0 bases. The CDR3 extends over 16 amino acids. Germline-derived CDR1 and CDR2 are MNHEY and SVGEGT.